Listed below are T cell receptor beta chains from one sample, sequenced in a study of blood T cell repertoires in COVID-19. The data were produced by immunoSEQ multiplex PCR, yet TCRdb's version contains in-frame clones alone and is incomplete. The sample lists roughly 79,000 clones, about four fifths occurring once. Sequencing was done on a sample of peripheral blood. The source of these receptors is a human donor in a cohort sampled during active COVID-19. Each CDR3 is given with its conserved first and last residue. The D gene is left open where the match is weak.

TRBV24-1	TRBD2	TRBJ2-1	TGTGCCACCAGTGACCCCGGGACTAGGGATGAGCAGTTCTTC	CATSDPGTRDEQFF
TRBV7-8	TRBD1	TRBJ1-2	TGTGCCAGCAGCTTAGTTGGACAGGGATGGGACTATGGCTACACCTTC	CASSLVGQGWDYGYTF
TRBV19	.	TRBJ1-6	TGTGCCAGTAGTATATCCCACAGGGATTCACCCCTCCACTTT	CASSISHRDSPLHF
TRBV2	.	TRBJ2-7	TGTGCCAGCAGTGAGTGGCAGAACTACGAGCAGTACTTC	CASSEWQNYEQYF
TRBV6-5	TRBD1	TRBJ1-5	TGTGCCAGCAGTTTATCCGGGACAGGGGACCAGCCCCAGCATTTT	CASSLSGTGDQPQHF
TRBV9	.	TRBJ2-7	TGTGCCAGCAGCGGTAGAACCTACGAGCAGTACTTC	CASSGRTYEQYF
TRBV6-6	TRBD1	TRBJ2-3	TGTGCCAGCAGTTACTCAGGGGGCGGAAAAACAGATACGCAGTATTTT	CASSYSGGGKTDTQYF
TRBV18	.	TRBJ2-7	TGTGCCAGCTCACTACTGCGCGGGGAACCCTACGAGCAGTACTTC	CASSLLRGEPYEQYF
TRBV5-1	TRBD1	TRBJ2-7	TGCGCCAGCAGCTTGTTGGGACAGGGGTACGAGCAGTACTTC	CASSLLGQGYEQYF
TRBV5-1	TRBD1	TRBJ2-2	TGCGCCAGCAGCTTGACACAGGGGGCGGTCGGGGAGCTGTTTTTT	CASSLTQGAVGELFF
TRBV5-6	TRBD1	TRBJ2-2	TGTGCCAGCAGCTTGGCCAGGGACAGGGCACCAATCACCGGGGAGCTGTTTTTT	CASSLARDRAPITGELFF
TRBV18	TRBD1	TRBJ1-1	TGTGCCAGCTCAGACAGGGGTAACACTGAAGCTTTCTTT	CASSDRGNTEAFF
TRBV5-6	.	TRBJ2-7	TGTGCCAGCAGGGGAGAAGGGTCGGGCGAGCAGTACTTC	CASRGEGSGEQYF
TRBV2	.	TRBJ1-1	TGTGCCAGCAGTGAGATGGGGCAGTACACTGAAGCTTTCTTT	CASSEMGQYTEAFF
TRBV7-9	TRBD1	TRBJ1-2	TGTGCCAGCAGCACCCTCCGGACAGGGCCGAATGGCTACACCTTC	CASSTLRTGPNGYTF
TRBV19	.	TRBJ2-1	TGTGCCAGTAGTAATGGACAGAAGATTAACAATGAGCAGTTCTTC	CASSNGQKINNEQFF
TRBV6-5	.	TRBJ1-4	TGTGCCAGCAGTTTGAGGACGGGAAATGAAAAACTGTTTTTT	CASSLRTGNEKLFF
TRBV6-2/TRBV6-3	TRBD1	TRBJ1-1	TGTGCCAGCAGCTCACAGGGGGCAACCACTGAAGCTTTCTTT	CASSSQGATTEAFF
TRBV9	TRBD2	TRBJ2-6	TGTGCCAGCAGCGGTAGCGGGGGAAGCTCTGGGGCCAACGTCCTGACTTTC	CASSGSGGSSGANVLTF
TRBV3-1/TRBV3-2	.	TRBJ1-2	TGTGCCAGCAGCCAAGTAAGGGACTCCTATGGCTACACCTTC	CASSQVRDSYGYTF
TRBV23-1	TRBD1	TRBJ1-2	TGCGCCAGCAGTCAATCGGGACTTACGGACAGGCCGGCTAACTATGGCTACACCTTC	CASSQSGLTDRPANYGYTF
TRBV18	.	TRBJ1-2	TGTGCCAGCTCACCAGAGACAGGCTACACCTTC	CASSPETGYTF
TRBV6-1	.	TRBJ1-2	TGTGCCAGCAGTGAAGCGCGGGGGGGCTCAAACTATGGCTACACCTTC	CASSEARGGSNYGYTF
TRBV24-1	TRBD2	TRBJ2-5	TGTGCCACCAGTGATACCGGGCGGGGGGGTGGAGAGACCCAGTACTTC	CATSDTGRGGGETQYF
TRBV5-6	TRBD1	TRBJ2-7	TGTGCCAGCAGCTGGGGACAGGGCTACGAGCAGTACTTC	CASSWGQGYEQYF
TRBV9	.	TRBJ2-3	TGTGCCAGCAGCGTAGGGGACATTGATACGCAGTATTTT	CASSVGDIDTQYF
TRBV11-2	.	TRBJ1-1	TGTGCCAGCAGCCGACGGGACTTGTTGAACACTGAAGCTTTCTTT	CASSRRDLLNTEAFF